The clone carrying this T cell receptor beta chain was counted once. The data derive from a study of blood T cell repertoires in COVID-19. Study processing details: The authors estimated nucleated cell counts from reference gene primer amplification. Data came from immunoSEQ multiplex PCR; TCRdb stores just in-frame clones and leaves some out. V, J and clone size derive from that table, while D and trimming were established from the DNA sequence. The repertoire holds roughly 200,000 clones, with roughly four fifths as singletons. Per germline, CDR1 LGHDT and CDR2 YNNKEL (reference sequence). The CDR3 covers 13 residues. Trimming shortened V by 1 base and J by 2 bases, and 6 bases separated the two germline ends.

This TCR was sampled from a woman in her 40s with COVID-19, enrolled during active disease. What was sequenced was peripheral blood. This rearrangement joins TRBV3-1 (or the pseudogene TRBV3-2) to TRBJ2-7, with D uncertain. In nucleotides, the CDR3 is TGTGCCAGCAGCCAAGGATCAGCCTACGAGCAGTACTTC. This translates into CASSQGSAYEQYF.